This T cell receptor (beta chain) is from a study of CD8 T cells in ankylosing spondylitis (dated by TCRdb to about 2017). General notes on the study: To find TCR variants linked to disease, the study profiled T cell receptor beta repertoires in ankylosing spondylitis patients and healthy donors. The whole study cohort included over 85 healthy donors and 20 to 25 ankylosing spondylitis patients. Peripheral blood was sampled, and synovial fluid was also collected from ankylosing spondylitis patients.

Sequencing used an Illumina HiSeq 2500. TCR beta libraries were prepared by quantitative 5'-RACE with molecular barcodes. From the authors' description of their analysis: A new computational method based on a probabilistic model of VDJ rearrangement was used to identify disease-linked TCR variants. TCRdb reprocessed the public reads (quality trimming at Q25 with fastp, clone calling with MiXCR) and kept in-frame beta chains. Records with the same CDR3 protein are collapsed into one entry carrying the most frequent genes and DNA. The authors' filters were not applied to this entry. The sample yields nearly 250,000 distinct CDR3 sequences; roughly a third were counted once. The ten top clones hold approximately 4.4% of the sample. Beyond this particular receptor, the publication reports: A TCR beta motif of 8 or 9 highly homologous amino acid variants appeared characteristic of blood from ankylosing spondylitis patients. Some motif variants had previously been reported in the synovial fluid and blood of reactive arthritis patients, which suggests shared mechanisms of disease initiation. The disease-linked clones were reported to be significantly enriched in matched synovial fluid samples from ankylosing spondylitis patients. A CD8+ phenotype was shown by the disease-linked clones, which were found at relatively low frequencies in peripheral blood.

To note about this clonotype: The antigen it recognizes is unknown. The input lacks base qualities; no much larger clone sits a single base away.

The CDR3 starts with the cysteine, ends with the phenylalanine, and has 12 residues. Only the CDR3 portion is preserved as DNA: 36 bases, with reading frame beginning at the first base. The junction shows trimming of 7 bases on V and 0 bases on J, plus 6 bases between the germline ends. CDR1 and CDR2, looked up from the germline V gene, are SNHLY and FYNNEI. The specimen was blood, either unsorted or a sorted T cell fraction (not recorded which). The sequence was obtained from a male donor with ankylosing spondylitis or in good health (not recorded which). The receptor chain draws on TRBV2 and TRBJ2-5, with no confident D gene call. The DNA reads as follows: TGTGCCAGCACTCCGTACCAAGAGACCCAGTACTTC. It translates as CASTPYQETQYF.